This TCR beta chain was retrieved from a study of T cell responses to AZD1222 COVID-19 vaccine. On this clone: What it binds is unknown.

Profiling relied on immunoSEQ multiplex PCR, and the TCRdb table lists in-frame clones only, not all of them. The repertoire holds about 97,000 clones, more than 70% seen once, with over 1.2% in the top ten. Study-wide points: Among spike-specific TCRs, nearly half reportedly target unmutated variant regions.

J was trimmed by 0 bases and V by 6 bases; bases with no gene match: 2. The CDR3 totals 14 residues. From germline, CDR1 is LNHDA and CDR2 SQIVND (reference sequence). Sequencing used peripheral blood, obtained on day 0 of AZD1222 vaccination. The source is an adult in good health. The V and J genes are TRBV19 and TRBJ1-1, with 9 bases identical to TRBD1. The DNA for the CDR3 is TGTGCCAGTAGGGACAGGGGCATGAACACTGAAGCTTTCTTT. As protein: CASRDRGMNTEAFF.